This TCR beta chain originates from a study of CD8+ T cells in alopecia areata listed by TCRdb under 2018. Notes on the research overall: Treated patients were enrolled in an open-label pilot trial of oral tofacitinib, 5 to 10 mg twice daily, for moderate-to-severe alopecia areata. Patients stayed on tofacitinib for 6 to 18 months and then had 6 months of follow-up off drug so that delayed response and recurrence could be assessed. TCRbeta CDR3 regions were amplified by immunoSEQ multiplex PCR with 35 Vbeta forward and 13 Jbeta reverse primers. High-throughput TCRbeta sequencing was used to examine T cell clonal expansion in alopecia areata in both the C3H/HeJ mouse model and human patients. Biopsies were taken from tofacitinib-treated patients at baseline and again at 4 and 24 weeks into treatment, and several of those patients also had a later scalp biopsy. RNA came from the PAXgene miRNA kit for fixed scalp, the miRNeasy kit for PBMCs, and the RNeasy kit for mouse skin. Scalp clonality was compared among normal scalp (n=4), patchy alopecia areata scalp (n=8), and alopecia totalis/universalis scalp (n=8). In treated patients, disease severity was measured using the SALT score, which gives the percentage of scalp surface area affected. On the human side, TCRbeta sequencing was run on scalp tissue and on sorted CD4+ and CD8+ peripheral blood T cells from healthy controls and from alopecia areata patients with either patchy or totalis/universalis disease.

Taken with the paper, the label for time point translates to: 20 to 30 weeks on oral tofacitinib. The treatment or condition label for this specimen denotes: oral pan-JAK inhibitor, 5-10 mg twice daily. Peripheral blood and lesional scalp punch biopsies were obtained from patients with alopecia areata. PBMCs were separated by density centrifugation and stained for CD3, CD4 and CD8, after which CD4+ and CD8+ T cells were sorted on a FACSAria. The library was built by means of the immunoSEQ multiplex PCR assay. For TCR sequencing, RNA was extracted from every sample and reverse transcribed into cDNA to serve as template. First-strand cDNA was synthesized with SuperScript III using a 2:1 mix of oligo-dT and random hexamers. A synthetic immune receptor repertoire was used to gauge amplification bias, and whatever bias remained was removed computationally. The paper's processing steps were these. After raw reads were preprocessed to remove errors, the CDR3 was defined following IMGT conventions as running from the conserved cysteine to phenylalanine. Clonality was computed by normalizing Shannon entropy by log2 of the number of productive unique TCRs and subtracting the result from 1. Whether each scalp clone was CD4 or CD8 was inferred by checking scalp TCRbeta sequences against the CD4 and CD8 repertoires from sorted blood. Not all clones reach the TCRdb copy of this immuneACCESS table, which keeps in-frame sequences only. Checked studies attribute under half of the gap to unresolved V genes and leave the rest unexplained. V, J and clone size are taken as reported in that table, and D and trimming were inferred from the DNA itself. The table for this sample lists about 100,000 clones; 44% of them were counted only once. Of the sample, roughly 18% falls within the top ten clones.

Here is what the overall study found, with its caveats: During tofacitinib treatment, many expanded lesional clones stuck around in both scalp and blood, and this persistence may partly explain why relapse happens after treatment is stopped. Shared TCR sequences between patients were less evident than in mice, which may be partly attributable to HLA diversity in the patient population. Because the treated cohort was small and had just a single nonresponder, larger studies are needed to establish links between baseline CD8+ expansion and response. With tofacitinib, both scalp clonality and the number of expanded CD8+ clones among the top 100 scalp clones went down significantly. Compared with normal scalp, lesional scalp, particularly in alopecia totalis/universalis, had higher clonality and more expanded CD8+ clones, which suggests antigenic drive. Unlike mouse skin, which is dominated by gammadelta T cells, normal human skin has resident alphabeta T cells that are also sequenced, and this complicates analysis of the scalp TCR repertoire.

This clone was observed a handful of times. Its target antigen remains unknown. Base qualities are missing; no much larger clone stands one base away. Reading the germline V gene gives CDR1 SNHLY and CDR2 FYNNEI. V and J are truncated by 7 bases and 5 bases respectively, leaving an intervening sequence of 12 bases. Its CDR3 holds 13 amino acids, cysteine through phenylalanine. CDR3 DNA only is kept here, 39 bases in frame from base 1. The V and J genes are TRBV2 and TRBJ2-1; the D gene is perhaps TRBD1, from 6 matching bases. This sequence was found in a human donor with alopecia areata. The sequences come from CD8+ T cells sorted from blood, collected at week 24, from a patient treated with tofacitinib. Here is the DNA: TGTGCCAGCATGGGCAGGGGCGACAATGAGCAGTTCTTC. Its protein is CASMGRGDNEQFF.